This T cell receptor beta chain emerged from a study of beta chain features in type 1 diabetes. The entirety of the isolated RNA underwent reverse transcription, so expressed TCRB transcripts were sequenced. The protocol was immunoSEQ multiplex PCR, while the TCRdb copy is restricted to in-frame clones and leaves out a portion. The sample contains under 550,000 clones, about an eighth of which appear only once. V was cut by 0 bases and J by 7 bases, with 15 bases left in between. Looked up from germline, CDR1 is SNHLY and CDR2 is FYNNEI. The CDR3 sequence is 15 residues long. Sequenced input: naive CD4+ T cells from blood. J is TRBJ2-5 and V is TRBV2, with D unclear. The sequence was obtained from a young woman in good health. The CDR3 coding sequence is TGTGCCAGCAGTGAAGCGCTTCGGCAGGTTGGGACCCAGTACTTC. It specifies CASSEALRQVGTQYF.